This T cell receptor beta chain came from a study of beta chain features in type 1 diabetes. The study reverse transcribed the entire isolated RNA, so it sequenced expressed TCRB transcripts. Naive, central memory and regulatory T cell samples produced a mean of about 4 million reads. Repertoires were generated with immunoSEQ multiplex PCR, while TCRdb's copy carries only in-frame clones and drops some. The data contain a few hundred thousand clones, approximately 28% of them seen just once; the ten biggest clones take up about 0.06%. A CD45RO/CCR7/CD25/CD127/CD95/CD27 panel sorted naive, central memory, regulatory and stem cell-like memory CD4+ cells. Germline CDR1 MNHEY, CDR2 SMNVEV (reference sequence). V shed 5 bases, J shed 4 bases, and the junction held 11 bases outside the gene matches. The CDR3 runs 16 residues. This clone was counted between two and nine times.

The clonotype comes from a young man in good health. The sample comprised naive CD4+ T cells from blood. This chain links TRBV27 with TRBJ2-5; 9 bases match TRBD2. CDR3 region: CASSTSTLAGAETQYF. The CDR3 DNA reads TGTGCCAGCAGTACTTCTACATTAGCGGGAGCAGAGACCCAGTACTTC.